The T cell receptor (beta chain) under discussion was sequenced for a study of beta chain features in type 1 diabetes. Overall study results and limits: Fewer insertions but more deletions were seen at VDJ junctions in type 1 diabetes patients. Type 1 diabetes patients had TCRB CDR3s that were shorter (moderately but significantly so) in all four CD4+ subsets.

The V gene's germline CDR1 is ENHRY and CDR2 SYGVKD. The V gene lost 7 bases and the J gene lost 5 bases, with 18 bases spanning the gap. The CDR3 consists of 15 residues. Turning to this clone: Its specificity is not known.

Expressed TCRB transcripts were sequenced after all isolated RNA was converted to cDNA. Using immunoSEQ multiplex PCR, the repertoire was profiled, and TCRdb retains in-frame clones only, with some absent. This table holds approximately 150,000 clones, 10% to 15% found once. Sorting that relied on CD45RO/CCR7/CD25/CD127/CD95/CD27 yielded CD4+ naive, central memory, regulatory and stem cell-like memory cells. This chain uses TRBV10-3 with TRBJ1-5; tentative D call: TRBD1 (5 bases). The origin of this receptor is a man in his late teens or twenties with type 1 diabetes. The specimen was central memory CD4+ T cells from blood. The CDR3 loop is CAINAGTGSDQPQHF. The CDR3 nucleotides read TGTGCCATCAACGCCGGGACCGGGTCGGATCAGCCCCAGCATTTT.